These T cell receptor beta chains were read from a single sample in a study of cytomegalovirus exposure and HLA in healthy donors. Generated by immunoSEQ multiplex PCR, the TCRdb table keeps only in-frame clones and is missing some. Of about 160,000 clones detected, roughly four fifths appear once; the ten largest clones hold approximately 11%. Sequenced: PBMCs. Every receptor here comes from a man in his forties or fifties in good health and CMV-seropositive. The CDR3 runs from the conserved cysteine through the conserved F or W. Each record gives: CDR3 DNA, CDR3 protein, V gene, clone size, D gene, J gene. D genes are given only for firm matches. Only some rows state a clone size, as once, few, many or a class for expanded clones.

DNA: TGTGCCAGCAGTGGCCGACAGGGTCTCGGCTACACCTTC
CDR3: CASSGRQGLGYTF
V: TRBV6-5
size: NA
D: TRBD1
J: TRBJ1-2

DNA: TGTGCCAGCAGCTTGGTCGCGGGAGCCCCAACTAATGAAAAACTGTTTTTT
CDR3: CASSLVAGAPTNEKLFF
V: TRBV7-2
size: NA
D: NA
J: TRBJ1-4

DNA: TGCGCCAGCAGCTTAACAAACAGGCGTAACTACGAGCAGTACTTC
CDR3: CASSLTNRRNYEQYF
V: TRBV5-1
size: once
D: NA
J: TRBJ2-7

DNA: TGTGCCAGCAGCTTAGGGCTAGCGGGAGAAGAGACCCAGTACTTC
CDR3: CASSLGLAGEETQYF
V: TRBV11-1
size: NA
D: TRBD2
J: TRBJ2-5

DNA: TGTGCCAGCATTCAGGGGAACTACAATGAGCAGTTCTTC
CDR3: CASIQGNYNEQFF
V: TRBV2
size: once
D: NA
J: TRBJ2-1

DNA: TGCGCCAGCAGCTTGGGAGGACAGGGGTTTCTCGAGCAGTACTTC
CDR3: CASSLGGQGFLEQYF
V: TRBV5-1
size: NA
D: TRBD1
J: TRBJ2-7

DNA: TGTGCCAGCAGCTTAGCCCCCCCTTACGAGCAGTACTTC
CDR3: CASSLAPPYEQYF
V: TRBV7-2
size: once
D: NA
J: TRBJ2-7

DNA: TGTGCCACCTCCCGGGACAGGGTTCAGACCCAGTACTTC
CDR3: CATSRDRVQTQYF
V: TRBV6-5
size: few
D: TRBD1
J: TRBJ2-5

DNA: TGTGCCAGCAGTCACGACAGGGGGCGAGACTGGGATACGCAGTATTTT
CDR3: CASSHDRGRDWDTQYF
V: TRBV28
size: few
D: TRBD1
J: TRBJ2-3

DNA: TGCGCCAGCAGCTCCCGGGAGAGTGGCTACACCTTC
CDR3: CASSSRESGYTF
V: TRBV5-1
size: NA
D: NA
J: TRBJ1-2

DNA: TGTGCCAGCAGCACTAAACAGGGGCAGCCCCAGCATTTT
CDR3: CASSTKQGQPQHF
V: TRBV7-3
size: NA
D: TRBD1
J: TRBJ1-5

DNA: TGTGCCAGCAGTCCCGGGACAGTGCGCACAGATACGCAGTATTTT
CDR3: CASSPGTVRTDTQYF
V: TRBV2
size: once
D: TRBD1
J: TRBJ2-3

DNA: TGTGCCAGCAGCACACGGACGAGGGGAGGCTATGGCTACACCTTC
CDR3: CASSTRTRGGYGYTF
V: TRBV7-8
size: NA
D: NA
J: TRBJ1-2

DNA: TGTGCCAGCAGCTCCGACTCTAGCGCCGCCTACGAGCAGTACTTC
CDR3: CASSSDSSAAYEQYF
V: TRBV7-2
size: once
D: NA
J: TRBJ2-7

DNA: TGTGCCAGCAGAACAGGGATTGGGCAGCCCCAGCATTTT
CDR3: CASRTGIGQPQHF
V: TRBV2
size: NA
D: NA
J: TRBJ1-5

DNA: TGTGCCAGCAGCCCGGGACAGGACAATGAGCAGTTCTTC
CDR3: CASSPGQDNEQFF
V: TRBV7-3
size: NA
D: TRBD1
J: TRBJ2-1

DNA: TGTGCCAGCAGGGGGGACAGGGTCTCTGGCTACACCTTC
CDR3: CASRGDRVSGYTF
V: TRBV2
size: NA
D: TRBD1
J: TRBJ1-2

DNA: TGTGCCAGCAGCACCCTCCGGGGGACCACTGAAGCTTTCTTT
CDR3: CASSTLRGTTEAFF
V: TRBV27
size: NA
D: NA
J: TRBJ1-1

DNA: TGTGCCAGCAGCCCTCAGGGGGCCCACGAGCAGTACTTC
CDR3: CASSPQGAHEQYF
V: TRBV7-2
size: NA
D: TRBD1
J: TRBJ2-7

DNA: TGTGCCAGCAGTGCCAACAGGGGAGAAAACACCATATATTTT
CDR3: CASSANRGENTIYF
V: TRBV6-1
size: NA
D: TRBD1
J: TRBJ1-3